The rows below give T cell receptor beta chains drawn from one sample of a study of human T cells and chemical hapten exposure. TCRdb used MiXCR to reprocess the RACE reads, holding one entry per CDR3 protein. Seen here are over 100,000 distinct CDR3 sequences, roughly 9% observed once, and the top ten hold 1.5% to 2%. The sample was whole blood. These receptor sequences come from a male donor in good health. Some clones in this sample may be carry-over from other donors' samples. Each CDR3 is given with its conserved first and last residue.

CASSFGQGIPIYTF	TRBJ1-2	TRBV7-9
CASSLRGQRLF	TRBJ1-1	TRBV12-3/TRBV12-4
CSVASAGRNEKLFF	TRBJ1-4	TRBV29-1
CASSIWTGSPLHF	TRBJ1-6	TRBV7-2
CASSLVLGDKNIQYF	TRBJ2-4	TRBV11-2
CASSFQGQVPPSYNSPLHF	TRBJ1-6	TRBV27
CAITGGGRAGDTDTQYF	TRBJ2-3	TRBV10-3
CASSQDNSRIAGANVLTF	TRBJ2-6	TRBV4-3
CASSLSHTDTQYF	TRBJ2-3	TRBV12-3/TRBV12-4
CASSPSDRDETQYF	TRBJ2-5	TRBV18
CSVAGVYGYTF	TRBJ1-2	TRBV29-1
CASSQVGRRVADTQYF	TRBJ2-3	TRBV4-1
CSVEFRGGAFF	TRBJ1-1	TRBV29-1
CASSLERMATNEQFF	TRBJ2-1	TRBV7-2
CASSQDSYRYNEQFF	TRBJ2-1	TRBV27
CASRQAGGALNEQFF	TRBJ2-1	TRBV5-1
CASSLVDNSNQPQHF	TRBJ1-5	TRBV7-2
CASSLFGNQPQHF	TRBJ1-5	TRBV5-4
CASSHRSGTLEQYF	TRBJ2-7	TRBV14
CASSARQVGTDTQYF	TRBJ2-3	TRBV9
CASRRVTYQSEAFF	TRBJ1-1	TRBV5-1
CSVGPGDTEAFF	TRBJ1-1	TRBV29-1
CASNIGQANTGELFF	TRBJ2-2	TRBV12-3/TRBV12-4
CASSQDFKEVSGANVLTF	TRBJ2-6	TRBV3-1
CASSLPAGTSTDTQYF	TRBJ2-3	TRBV7-9
CASSFPPGQGYEQYF	TRBJ2-7	TRBV7-9
CASSGDREGSGANVLTF	TRBJ2-6	TRBV7-8
CASSESRAKNIQYF	TRBJ2-4	TRBV25-1
CASSYGSGGTDTQYF	TRBJ2-3	TRBV5-1
CASTPDRSGEQYF	TRBJ2-7	TRBV12-3/TRBV12-4
CASSERGERNEKLFF	TRBJ1-4	TRBV6-1
CASSPGQGASGANVLTF	TRBJ2-6	TRBV18
CASRGTEDAEAFF	TRBJ1-1	TRBV21-1
CASSLELAGNQETQYF	TRBJ2-5	TRBV5-1
CASSSRGTAGGLNIQYF	TRBJ2-4	TRBV7-9
CASSLIGGPGELFF	TRBJ2-2	TRBV27
CSARTPGINQPQHF	TRBJ1-5	TRBV20-1